This TCR beta chain was obtained from a study of blood T cells in healthy people across ages. This clonotype was found a few times. PCR was performed a second time for about 7 to 11 cycles using a sample-barcoded 5' primer and a J-beta primer mix. Sequencing of every sample gave 3 million or more CDR3-containing paired-end reads. TCRdb used MiXCR to reprocess the 5' RACE reads, holding one entry per CDR3 protein. The data contain about 830,000 distinct CDR3 sequences, under 80% of them singletons. CDR3 length equals 15 residues. Trimming pared 0 bases from V and 1 base from J, leaving 10 bases between. Germline V lookup: CDR1 LGHNA, CDR2 YNFKEQ.

The clonotype comes from a young man in good health. V and J are TRBV4-2 and TRBJ2-7; D is possibly TRBD2 (5 bases). Sequencing was carried out using blood. This CDR3 is CASSQDLERSYEQYF. DNA for the CDR3: TGTGCCAGCAGCCAAGACCTTGAGCGGTCCTACGAGCAGTACTTC.